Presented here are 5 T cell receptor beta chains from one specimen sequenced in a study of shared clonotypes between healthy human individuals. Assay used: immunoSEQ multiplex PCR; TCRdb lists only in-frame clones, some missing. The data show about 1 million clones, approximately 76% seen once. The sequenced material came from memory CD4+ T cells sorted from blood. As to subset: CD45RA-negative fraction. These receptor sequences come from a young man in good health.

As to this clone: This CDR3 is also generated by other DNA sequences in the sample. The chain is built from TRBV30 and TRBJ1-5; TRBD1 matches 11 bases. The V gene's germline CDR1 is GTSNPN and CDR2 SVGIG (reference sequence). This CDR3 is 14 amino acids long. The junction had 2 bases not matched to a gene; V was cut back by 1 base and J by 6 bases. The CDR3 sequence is CAWSGTGGSQPQHF. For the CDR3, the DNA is TGTGCCTGGAGTGGGACAGGGGGCTCTCAGCCCCAGCATTTT.

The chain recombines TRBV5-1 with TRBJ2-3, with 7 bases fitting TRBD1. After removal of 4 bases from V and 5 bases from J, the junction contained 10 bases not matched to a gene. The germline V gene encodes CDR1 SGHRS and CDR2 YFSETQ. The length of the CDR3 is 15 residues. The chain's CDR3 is CASSTSGTVGDTQYF. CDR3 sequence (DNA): TGCGCCAGCAGCACCTCCGGGACAGTAGGAGATACGCAGTATTTT. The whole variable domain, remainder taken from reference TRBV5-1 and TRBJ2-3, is KAGVTQTPRYLIKTRGQQVTLSCSPISGHRSVSWYQQTPGQGLQFLFEYFSETQRNKGNFPGRFSGRQFSNSRSEMNVSTLELGDSALYLCASSTSGTVGDTQYFGPGTRLTVL.

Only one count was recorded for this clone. The CDR3 sequence: CASSLRLAGYTF. As DNA, the CDR3 is TGTGCCAGCAGCTTACGTCTGGCCGGCTACACCTTC. The chain uses TRBV5-6 and TRBJ1-2; the D is unclear. V was shortened by 2 bases and J by 8 bases, with 10 bases between the two germline ends. The CDR3 is 12 amino acids. The V gene's germline CDR1 is SGHDT and CDR2 YYEEEE.

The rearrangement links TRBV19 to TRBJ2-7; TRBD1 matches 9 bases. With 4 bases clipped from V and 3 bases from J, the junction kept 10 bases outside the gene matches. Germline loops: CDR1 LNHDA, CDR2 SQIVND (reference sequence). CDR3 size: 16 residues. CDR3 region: CASSRGPGQGGYEQYF. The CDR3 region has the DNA TGTGCCAGTAGTAGGGGGCCGGGACAGGGTGGCTACGAGCAGTACTTC. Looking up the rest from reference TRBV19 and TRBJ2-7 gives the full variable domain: DGGITQSPKYLFRKEGQNVTLSCEQNLNHDAMYWYRQDPGQGLRLIYYSQIVNDFQKGDIAEGYSVSREKKESFPLTVTSAQKNPTAFYLCASSRGPGQGGYEQYFGPGTRLTVT.

CDR3 amino acids: CSSGEQLNTEAFF. The DNA for the CDR3 is TGTAGTTCTGGTGAACAGCTGAACACTGAAGCTTTCTTT. V usage is TRBV7-2 and J usage is TRBJ1-1; D is uncertain. From germline, CDR1 is SGHTA and CDR2 FQGNSA. The CDR3 covers 13 residues.